By proportion, the clone carrying this T cell receptor (beta chain) is medium-sized. The antigen remains undetermined. The sample is drawn from a study of breast tumors, draining lymph nodes, adjacent tissues. Whole-study results and caveats: Tumor and nontumor repertoires were significantly more similar in luminal-like than in basal-like breast cancer.

V dropped 7 bases and J dropped 4; count of bases not matched to a gene: 8. The CDR3 runs to 13 residues. Germline V gene data show CDR1 as SQVTM and CDR2 as ANQGSEA. TCRdb called the multiplex PCR reads again in MiXCR, with one record for every CDR3 protein. The sample lists tens of thousands of distinct CDR3 sequences, about 63% occurring once. Sequencing was done on a sample of breast tumor tissue. The chain employs TRBV29-1 and TRBJ2-5, with 8 bases aligning to TRBD2. The source of this sequence is a female donor with breast cancer. Some clones in this sample may be carry-over from other donors' samples. The CDR3 region is CSAKAGAGETQYF. CDR3 DNA: TGCAGCGCCAAAGCGGGGGCCGGAGAGACCCAGTACTTC.